This TCR beta chain was sequenced during a study of OX40 agonist ivuxolimab in advanced cancers. This clone was counted a few times. Its target is not known. V lost 5 bases and J lost 2; bases outside the gene matches: 12. Germline CDR1 LNHNV, CDR2 YYDKDF (reference sequence). The CDR3 extends over 16 amino acids. Whole-study findings and limits: Certain nonresponders additionally had low normalized T-cell clonal expansion. Clonal expansion in partial responders at 0.1-3.0 mg/kg ranked among the lowest.

Profiled with immunoSEQ multiplex PCR; TCRdb holds only in-frame clones, not every one. The sample records roughly 60,000 clones, approximately 91% being singletons. The sample here was CD4+ or CD8+ T cells sorted from blood, taken in a trial of the OX40 agonist ivuxolimab. V and J are TRBV15 and TRBJ2-7; the match to TRBD2 covers 7 bases. This clonotype was sampled from an adult with an advanced solid tumor such as melanoma, head and neck, liver or kidney cancer. CDR3 nucleotide sequence: TGTGCCACCAGCCCGCGGGGAGGGTCAGGGACCTACGAGCAGTACTTC. Translated: CATSPRGGSGTYEQYF.